What follows describes a single T cell receptor beta chain. What it recognizes is unknown. Amplified TCR beta CDR3 regions were obtained using RNA transcripts as template. RT-PCR with HTBI primers came first, then second-round multiplex PCR. TCRdb ran MiXCR on the multiplex PCR reads and lists one entry per CDR3 protein. This table holds almost 750,000 distinct CDR3 sequences, roughly two fifths found once. Other autoimmune diseases, uncontrolled infections, pregnancy or lactation ruled patients out of participation. The starting material, over 8.5 ml of fresh peripheral blood, provided the PBMCs. This sample is part of a study of Graves' ophthalmopathy and Graves' hyperthyroidism. Germline CDR1 and CDR2: SQVTM and ANQGSEA. Trimming removed 4 bases from V and 5 bases from J; junction bases left unmatched: 9. CDR3 length: 14 residues. Findings and caveats of the study: Prediction of ophthalmopathy progression reached around 71% sensitivity and around 76% specificity.

The sample taken for sequencing was peripheral blood. The clonotype originates from an adult man with Graves' ophthalmopathy. The chain carries TRBV29-1 and TRBJ1-2; 8 bases align to TRBD1. The CDR3 coding sequence is TGCAGCGTTGTACAGGGGGTGAAGGCGTATGGCTACACCTTC. It codes for CSVVQGVKAYGYTF.